These 23 T cell receptor beta chains share one sample of origin, sequenced in a study of blood T cell repertoires in COVID-19. Assay: immunoSEQ multiplex PCR; the TCRdb copy retains only in-frame clones and omits some. This sample yields 400,000 or so clones, of which about 90% are seen a single time; under 0.7% belongs to the top ten. Source material: PBMCs or T cells enriched from blood (not recorded which). Receptors were obtained from a man between 18 and 35 years old who had recovered from COVID-19.

The J gene is TRBJ2-1, the V gene TRBV5-5; possibly TRBD2 for D (6 bases). Germline CDR1 and CDR2: SGHKS and YYEKEE (reference sequence). Trimming cost V 5 bases and J 3 bases, with 21 bases left between them. The CDR3 has 17 residues. Written as DNA, the CDR3 is TGTGCCAGCAGTTCAAGAAGCGGGCACCCCCTCTACAATGAGCAGTTCTTC. The encoded protein is CASSSRSGHPLYNEQFF. Combining the CDR3 with reference TRBV5-5 and TRBJ2-1 gives the whole variable domain DAGVTQSPTHLIKTRGQQVTLRCSPISGHKSVSWYQQVLGQGPQFIFQYYEKEERGRGNFPDRFSARQFPNYSSELNVNALLLGDSALYLCASSSRSGHPLYNEQFFGPGTRLTVL.

Here the CDR3 reads CASRKQGWSDTEAFF. For the CDR3, the DNA is TGTGCCAGCAGGAAACAGGGATGGTCGGACACTGAAGCTTTCTTT. This chain uses TRBV6-5 with TRBJ1-1; tentatively, D is TRBD1 (6 bases). The germline V gene has CDR1 MNHEY and CDR2 SVGAGI. The CDR3 covers 15 residues. Trimming cost V 6 bases and J 3 bases, with 17 bases left between them.

V is TRBV7-3 and J is TRBJ2-1; 8 bases match TRBD2. Germline loops: CDR1 SGHTA, CDR2 FQGTGA. The CDR3 is 15 residues long. After removal of 5 bases from V and 4 bases from J, the junction contained 7 bases not matched to a gene. The CDR3 spells CASSRTGGSYNEQFF. CDR3 sequence (DNA): TGTGCCAGCAGCAGAACGGGAGGGTCGTACAATGAGCAGTTCTTC.

The CDR3 here is CASRRPGEMNTEAFF. The CDR3 DNA reads as TGTGCCAGCAGGCGCCCGGGGGAGATGAACACTGAAGCTTTCTTT. The V call is TRBV27, the J call TRBJ1-1, with a tentative D call TRBD1 (5 bases). CDR3 length: 15 residues. Per germline, CDR1 MNHEY and CDR2 SMNVEV (reference sequence). V shed 6 bases and J shed 0 bases, with 14 bases lying between them.

This chain connects TRBV14 to TRBJ1-6; no reliable D call. Between the trimmed V and J ends, which lost 0 bases and 7 bases, there was a span of 10 bases. Germline V CDR1 and CDR2: SGHDN, FVKESK. The CDR3 spans 15 residues. Here the CDR3 DNA reads TGTGCCAGCAGCCAAGATAAAGGAGGGAATTCACCCCTCCACTTT. As protein: CASSQDKGGNSPLHF.

This clone has only one observation. The chain joins TRBV28 to TRBJ2-7; the D gene is possibly TRBD1 (6 bases). Germline-derived CDR1 and CDR2 are MDHEN and SYDVKM. Trimming pared 4 bases from V and 1 base from J, leaving 17 bases between. The CDR3 spans 16 residues. The CDR3 spells CASSSAWDKNSYEQYF. The CDR3 DNA reads TGTGCCAGCAGTTCTGCTTGGGACAAAAATTCCTACGAGCAGTACTTC.

The chain employs TRBV29-1 and TRBJ2-1; D is possibly TRBD1 (7 bases). The CDR3 is made up of 15 amino acids. Germline V gene lookup returns CDR1 SQVTM and CDR2 ANQGSEA. V was cut by 5 bases and J by 4 bases, with 18 bases left in between. CDR3: CSVSTGAGGYNEQFF. CDR3 sequence (DNA): TGCAGCGTTTCGACGGGGGCAGGGGGATACAATGAGCAGTTCTTC.

This chain connects TRBV28 to TRBJ1-2; 11 nucleotides line up with TRBD1. This CDR3 spans 16 amino acids. V was clipped by 5 bases and J by 8 bases; unmatched bases: 13. The germline gives CDR1 MDHEN, CDR2 SYDVKM. The CDR3 loop is CASSLTRRTGGKGYTF. The CDR3 DNA reads TGTGCCAGCAGTCTCACCCGAAGGACAGGGGGCAAGGGCTACACCTTC.

The rearrangement uses TRBV12-3 or TRBV12-4 and TRBJ1-2; D remains unclear. There are 12 residues in the CDR3. Trimming took 3 bases from V and 6 from J, leaving 8 bases between them. The CDR3 bases are TGTGCCAGCAGTTTTCGGTATAATGGCTACACCTTC. Its translation: CASSFRYNGYTF.

This chain connects TRBV2 to TRBJ2-2; TRBD1 might be the D (6 bases). This CDR3 is built from 13 residues. Germline V gene lookup returns CDR1 SNHLY and CDR2 FYNNEI. V was trimmed by 3 bases and J by 6 bases, leaving 8 bases between them. CDR3 protein: CASSEDSAGELFF. CDR3 bases: TGTGCCAGCAGTGAGGACAGTGCCGGGGAGCTGTTTTTT.

The CDR3 reads CASNPDSTEGYTF. CDR3 bases: TGTGCCAGCAACCCGGACAGCACCGAGGGCTACACCTTC. The chain couples TRBV5-4 to TRBJ1-2; TRBD1 is a possible D gene (6 bases). V lost 6 bases and J 8 bases, leaving 17 bases between the germline ends. This CDR3 has 13 amino acids. The germline CDR1 and CDR2 sequences are SGHNT and YYREEE (reference sequence).

The V gene is TRBV10-1, the J gene TRBJ1-4, with D unresolved. The V and J ends lost 5 bases and 1 base respectively, with 5 bases between them. The CDR3 extends over 13 amino acids. Germline CDR1 is WNHNN and CDR2 is SYGVQD (reference sequence). CDR3 bases: TGCGCCAGCAGTCGGGGAACTAATGAAAAACTGTTTTTT. Its translation: CASSRGTNEKLFF.

The chain carries TRBV11-2 and TRBJ2-7, with D possibly TRBD2 on 6 matching bases. The germline CDR1 and CDR2 sequences are SGHAT and FQNNGV. The CDR3 runs to 14 residues. The V gene lost 7 bases and the J gene lost 0 bases, with 13 bases spanning the gap. The CDR3 reads CASKDGGSSYEQYF. The DNA for the CDR3 is TGTGCCAGCAAGGATGGGGGGAGCTCCTACGAGCAGTACTTC.

V and J are TRBV28 and TRBJ2-2, with 13 bases that match TRBD2. The trim removed 8 bases at V and 6 bases at J, leaving 6 bases unmatched. This CDR3 is built from 15 residues. Germline V gene sequence: CDR1 MDHEN, CDR2 SYDVKM. The CDR3 DNA reads TGTGCCAGCCGGGGACTAGCGGGGCCATCCGGGGAGCTGTTTTTT. It encodes CASRGLAGPSGELFF.

The CDR3 DNA reads as TGTGCCAGCAGGGGCAGGCCCTCCTCTGGCTACACCTTC. As protein: CASRGRPSSGYTF. The J gene is TRBJ1-2, the V gene TRBV27, with D uncertain. Germline CDR1 and CDR2: MNHEY and SMNVEV (reference sequence). The V gene lost 6 bases and the J gene lost 7 bases, with 15 bases spanning the gap. The CDR3 consists of 13 residues.

The chain links TRBV6-6 to TRBJ1-1; 8 bases match TRBD1. Trimming cost V 5 bases and J 0 bases; bases outside gene matches: 5. The germline gives CDR1 MNHNY, CDR2 SVGAGI (reference sequence). This CDR3 is built from 15 residues. CDR3 loop: CASSGDRPLNTEAFF. The CDR3 coding sequence is TGTGCCAGCAGTGGGGACAGGCCTCTGAACACTGAAGCTTTCTTT.

J is TRBJ1-1 and V is TRBV10-3; 7 positions match TRBD1. V dropped 4 bases and J dropped 6; count of bases not matched to a gene: 14. Germline V gene lookup returns CDR1 ENHRY and CDR2 SYGVKD. The CDR3 runs to 16 residues. The chain's CDR3 is CAISGSYTGERPEAFF. CDR3 DNA sequence: TGTGCCATCAGTGGTTCCTACACAGGGGAACGTCCTGAAGCTTTCTTT.

This rearrangement joins TRBV6-5 to TRBJ1-2; tentative D call: TRBD1 (5 bases). V was clipped by 6 bases and J by 3 bases, with 17 bases between them. The CDR3 extends over 15 amino acids. The V gene's germline CDR1 is MNHEY and CDR2 SVGAGI. The CDR3 DNA is TGTGCCAGCAGGGACCCGGTGATGACAGACTATGGCTACACCTTC. Its translation is CASRDPVMTDYGYTF.

The chain is built from TRBV30 and TRBJ2-7, with 11 nucleotides matching TRBD2. V trimming: 7 bases; J trimming: 7 bases; junction bases outside the gene matches: 6. CDR1 and CDR2 (germline): GTSNPN, SVGIG (reference sequence). The CDR3 runs to 12 residues. DNA of the CDR3: TGTGCCTATACTAGCGGGAGCGGGGAGCAGTACTTC. This encodes CAYTSGSGEQYF.

This chain links TRBV10-3 with TRBJ2-3, with 9 positions matching TRBD2. The ends lost 3 bases at V and 1 base at J; junction bases unmatched: 2. The germline gives CDR1 ENHRY, CDR2 SYGVKD. The CDR3 is made up of 15 amino acids. CDR3 nucleotides: TGTGCCATCAGTGAAGGCGGGAGGGGCACAGATACGCAGTATTTT. Amino acids: CAISEGGRGTDTQYF.

This sequence joins TRBV28 and TRBJ2-7; D gene uncertain. Germline V gene data show CDR1 as MDHEN and CDR2 as SYDVKM. This CDR3 region has 13 residues. V was trimmed by 7 bases and J by 1 base, leaving 11 bases between them. CDR3 DNA sequence: TGTGCCAGCATTCGAGGCAGTTCCTACGAGCAGTACTTC. Its translation: CASIRGSSYEQYF.

This clone was counted a few times. V usage is TRBV18 and J usage is TRBJ1-2; no clear D gene. The CDR3 has 15 amino acids. With 2 bases removed from V and 3 bases from J, the gap between germline ends came to 13 bases. The germline CDR1 and CDR2 sequences are KGHSH and LQKENI. In DNA, the CDR3 is TGTGCCAGCTCACCAGGTCGGCGGTCGTACTATGGCTACACCTTC. The encoded protein is CASSPGRRSYYGYTF.

This clone was picked up a small number of times. The chain uses TRBV30 and TRBJ1-5, with D unresolved. V dropped 2 bases and J dropped 4 bases, with 6 bases sitting between them. Germline loops: CDR1 GTSNPN, CDR2 SVGIG (reference sequence). The CDR3 length is 12 residues. Written as DNA, the CDR3 is TGTGCCTGGAGTAGCGGGAATCAGCCCCAGCATTTT. Amino acids: CAWSSGNQPQHF.